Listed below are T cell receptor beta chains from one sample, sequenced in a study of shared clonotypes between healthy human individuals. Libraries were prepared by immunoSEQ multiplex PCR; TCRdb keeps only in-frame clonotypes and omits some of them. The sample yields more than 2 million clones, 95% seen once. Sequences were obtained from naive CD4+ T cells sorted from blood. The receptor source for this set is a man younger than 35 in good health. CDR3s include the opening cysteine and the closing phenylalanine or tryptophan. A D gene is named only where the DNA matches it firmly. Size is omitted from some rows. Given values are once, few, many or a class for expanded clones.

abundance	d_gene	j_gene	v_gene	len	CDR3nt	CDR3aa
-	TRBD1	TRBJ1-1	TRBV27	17	TGTGCCAGCAGTACGGACAGGGGGCGCGGGACGAACACTGAAGCTTTCTTT	CASSTDRGRGTNTEAFF
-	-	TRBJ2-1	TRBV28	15	TGTGCCAGCAGTTTATTGCGGGGGCCAAACAATGAGCAGTTCTTC	CASSLLRGPNNEQFF
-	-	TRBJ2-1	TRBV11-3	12	TGTGCCAGCAGCTTAGGGTCGGCTGAGCAGTTCTTC	CASSLGSAEQFF
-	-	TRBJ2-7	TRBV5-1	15	TGCGCCAGCAGCGATAGAACAGGCTTCTCCTACGAGCAGTACTTC	CASSDRTGFSYEQYF
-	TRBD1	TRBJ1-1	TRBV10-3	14	TGTGCCATCAAATCGGGACAGTCGAACACTGAAGCTTTCTTT	CAIKSGQSNTEAFF
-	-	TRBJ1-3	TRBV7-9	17	TGTGCCAGCAGCTTCGAGTGGGGTACGCTGTTTGGAAACACCATATATTTT	CASSFEWGTLFGNTIYF
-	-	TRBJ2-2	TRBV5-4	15	TGTGCCAGCAGCTTGGGGACAGCAGGCACCGGGGAGCTGTTTTTT	CASSLGTAGTGELFF
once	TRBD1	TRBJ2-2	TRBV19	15	TGTGCCAGTAGCTCCAGGGGGTCGAACACCGGGGAGCTGTTTTTT	CASSSRGSNTGELFF
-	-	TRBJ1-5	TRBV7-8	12	TGTGCCAGCAGCTTAGTGAGGCAGCCCCAGCATTTT	CASSLVRQPQHF
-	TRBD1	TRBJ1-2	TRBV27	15	TGTGCCAGCAGCCGATGGGACAGGGGAACTGATGGCTACACCTTC	CASSRWDRGTDGYTF
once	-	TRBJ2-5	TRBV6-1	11	TGTGCCAGCAGTGCAGGCGAGACCCAGTACTTC	CASSAGETQYF
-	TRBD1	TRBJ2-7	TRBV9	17	TGTGCCAGCAGCGTAGGGGGCTCGCGCCAGGGGGTCTACGAGCAGTACTTC	CASSVGGSRQGVYEQYF
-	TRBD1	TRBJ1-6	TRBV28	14	TGTGCCAGCATCCACGACAGGGCAAGATCACCCCTCCACTTT	CASIHDRARSPLHF
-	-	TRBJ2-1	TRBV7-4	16	TGTGCCAGCAGAGTGGGACGTAGGAAACTTTACAATGAGCAGTTCTTC	CASRVGRRKLYNEQFF
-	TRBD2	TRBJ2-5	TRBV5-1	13	TGCGCCAGCAGCTTGGGGGAGGGGGAGACCCAGTACTTC	CASSLGEGETQYF
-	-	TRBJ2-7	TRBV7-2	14	TGTGCCAGCAGCCCATCCGGGACAAACTACGAGCAGTACTTC	CASSPSGTNYEQYF
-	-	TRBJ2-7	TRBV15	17	TGTGCCACCAGCAGAGATTATGACGACAGGAGCTCCTACGAGCAGTACTTC	CATSRDYDDRSSYEQYF
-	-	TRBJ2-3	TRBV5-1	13	TGCGCCAGCGTCGAACAAAGCACAGATACGCAGTATTTT	CASVEQSTDTQYF
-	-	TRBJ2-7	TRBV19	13	TGTGCCACGTCCGGTTCTCGGGGGTGGGAGCAGTACTTC	CATSGSRGWEQYF
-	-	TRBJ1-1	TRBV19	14	TGTGCCAGTAGTATCCTCTGGTCGAACACTGAAGCTTTCTTT	CASSILWSNTEAFF
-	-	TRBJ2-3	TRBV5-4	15	TGTGCCACCGCCGGGCAGGGGCTCCCCACAGATACGCAGTATTTT	CATAGQGLPTDTQYF
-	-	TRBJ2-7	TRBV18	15	TGTGCCAGCTCACCCACGGGACGGTTAAAGAACGAGCAGTACTTC	CASSPTGRLKNEQYF
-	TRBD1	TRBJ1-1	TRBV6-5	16	TGTGCCAGCAGTTACTCCCAACTGAACAGGGGAACTGAAGCTTTCTTT	CASSYSQLNRGTEAFF
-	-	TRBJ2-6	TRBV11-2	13	TGTGCCAGCAGGCCTATTGGGGCCAACGTCCTGACTTTC	CASRPIGANVLTF
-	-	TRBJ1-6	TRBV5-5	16	TGTGCCAGCAGCTCCGGCAAGGATTTAGATAATTCACCCCTCCACTTT	CASSSGKDLDNSPLHF
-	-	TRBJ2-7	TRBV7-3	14	TGTGCCAGCAGCTCCCCGTCGGGAGAATACGAGCAGTACTTC	CASSSPSGEYEQYF
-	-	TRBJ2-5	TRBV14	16	TGTGCCAGCAGCCAAGCACTAGGAAGCTTACAAGAGACCCAGTACTTC	CASSQALGSLQETQYF
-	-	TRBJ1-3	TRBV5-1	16	TGCGCCAGCAGCTTCAACAGCTTCGACTCTGGAAACACCATATATTTT	CASSFNSFDSGNTIYF
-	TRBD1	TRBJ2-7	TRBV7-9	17	TGTGCCAGCAGCTTAGTGGGGTGGGACAGGGGGACCTACGAGCAGTACTTC	CASSLVGWDRGTYEQYF
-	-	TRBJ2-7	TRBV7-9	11	TGTGCCAGCAGCTCTGCGGTGCCGCAGTACTTC	CASSSAVPQYF
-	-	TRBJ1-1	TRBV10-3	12	TGTGCCATCAGTGTGGGGTGGACTGAAGCTTTCTTT	CAISVGWTEAFF
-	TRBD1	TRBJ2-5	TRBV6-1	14	TGTGCCAGCAGTGTGGGGACAGTTCTGAAGACCCAGTACTTC	CASSVGTVLKTQYF
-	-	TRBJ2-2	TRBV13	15	TGTGCCAGCAGCGCACGACTAGAACGTCCCGGGGAGCTGTTTTTT	CASSARLERPGELFF
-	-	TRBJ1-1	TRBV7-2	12	TGTGCCAGCAGCTCTCTGGGCACTGAAGCTTTCTTT	CASSSLGTEAFF
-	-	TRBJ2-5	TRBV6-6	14	TGTGCCAGCAGTTACTCCGGGGTGGGGGAGACCCAGTACTTC	CASSYSGVGETQYF
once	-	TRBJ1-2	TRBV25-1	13	TGTGCCAGCAGTGAGGTCGGGACAACTGGCTACACCTTC	CASSEVGTTGYTF
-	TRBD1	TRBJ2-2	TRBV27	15	TGTGCCAGCAGTAATCCGGGACAGTACACCGGGGAGCTGTTTTTT	CASSNPGQYTGELFF
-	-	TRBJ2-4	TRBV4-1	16	TGCGCCAGCAGCCGCCCGACGGGCCCAGAATGGAACATTCAGTACTTC	CASSRPTGPEWNIQYF
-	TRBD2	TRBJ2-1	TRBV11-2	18	TGTGCCAGCAGCACAAGATGGACTAGCGATAGCTCCTACAATGAGCAGTTCTTC	CASSTRWTSDSSYNEQFF
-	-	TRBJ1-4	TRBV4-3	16	TGCGCCAGCAGCCAAGATTATTGGGGGGAGGGTGAAAAACTGTTTTTT	CASSQDYWGEGEKLFF